A selection of T cell receptor beta chains follows, all from one sample in a study of blood T cells in healthy people across ages. TCRdb passed the 5' RACE reads through MiXCR, listing each CDR3 protein once. The sample has approximately 2,000,000 distinct CDR3 sequences, about 39% seen once. Sequencing was done on a sample of blood. These receptors were taken from a human donor in good health. The CDR3 runs from the conserved cysteine through the conserved F or W. D genes are given only for firm matches. Expanded clones get a size class; other rows say once, few or many, or leave the size out.

j_gene	d_gene	v_gene	abundance	len	CDR3nt	CDR3aa
TRBJ1-1	-	TRBV6-1	-	15	TGTGCCAGCAGTGTGGAACAGGGTTTAGGCACTGAAGCTTTCTTT	CASSVEQGLGTEAFF
TRBJ2-7	TRBD1	TRBV4-3	-	17	TGCGCCAGCAGCCTTTCGTTGCGGAATGGACAGGGGGACGAGCAGTACTTC	CASSLSLRNGQGDEQYF
TRBJ2-3	-	TRBV29-1	many	13	TGCAGCGTTGAGACCGCGGGCACAGATACGCAGTATTTT	CSVETAGTDTQYF
TRBJ2-1	TRBD2	TRBV29-1	few	12	TGCAGCGTCGGGGAGGGAAACAATGAGCAGTTCTTC	CSVGEGNNEQFF
TRBJ2-7	TRBD1	TRBV25-1	-	17	TGTGCCAGCAGAAGTACTTCGGGACAGGGCGTCTCCTACGAGCAGTACTTC	CASRSTSGQGVSYEQYF
TRBJ2-7	TRBD1	TRBV7-9	-	15	TGTGCCAGCAGCTCTGCAGGGGGCAACCCCTACGAGCAGTACTTC	CASSSAGGNPYEQYF
TRBJ2-3	TRBD2	TRBV7-2	many	15	TGTGCCAGCAGCGCACTAGCGGGCTATGGGGATACGCAGTATTTT	CASSALAGYGDTQYF
TRBJ1-1	-	TRBV4-1	-	15	TGCGCCAGCAGCCAAGTATTGGGGGTGAACACTGAAGCTTTCTTT	CASSQVLGVNTEAFF
TRBJ1-1	-	TRBV20-1	-	14	TGCAGTGCTCCAGGGGAAGGGGGGACCACTGAAGCTTTCTTT	CSAPGEGGTTEAFF
TRBJ2-5	TRBD2	TRBV7-6	few	17	TGTGCCAGCAGCTTAGAGGTCTTTACGGGGGGGCAAGAGACCCAGTACTTC	CASSLEVFTGGQETQYF
TRBJ2-5	TRBD2	TRBV20-1	-	11	TGCAGTGCTAGAGCCAGCGGGGCCCAGTACTTC	CSARASGAQYF
TRBJ1-2	-	TRBV28	once	14	TGTGCCAGCAGTGCGGACGGACAAGTCTATGGCTACACCTTC	CASSADGQVYGYTF
TRBJ1-1	-	TRBV10-3	-	14	TGTGCCATCAGTGACCCATTGGCCGGACGGGAGGCTTTCTTT	CAISDPLAGREAFF
TRBJ1-5	-	TRBV7-2	-	13	TGTGCCAGCAGCATGGCGGAGCTCGAACCCCAGCATTTT	CASSMAELEPQHF
TRBJ2-5	TRBD1	TRBV18	-	13	TGTGCCAGCTCACCATCACCGAGGACAGGGGAGTACTTC	CASSPSPRTGEYF
TRBJ2-1	-	TRBV20-1	-	12	TGCAGTGCTAGGATGAGCACTGGGGAGCAGTTCTTC	CSARMSTGEQFF
TRBJ2-5	TRBD2	TRBV4-2	-	16	TGTGCCAGCAGCCAACTAGCGGGGGAGGATGGAGAGACCCAGTACTTC	CASSQLAGEDGETQYF
TRBJ1-5	-	TRBV6-5	-	13	TGTGCCAGCAGTTCAGGGATGAATCAGCCCCAGCATTTT	CASSSGMNQPQHF
TRBJ2-5	-	TRBV12-3/TRBV12-4	few	16	TGTGCCAGCAGCCGCAATCCTCAGGGATACCAAGAGACCCAGTACTTC	CASSRNPQGYQETQYF
TRBJ1-1	-	TRBV28	few	13	TGTGCCAGCAGCCCCCCTGGTCGGGCTGAAGCTTTCTTT	CASSPPGRAEAFF
TRBJ2-5	-	TRBV20-1	-	12	TGCAGTGCTGATCAGGACCGCGTAGGGCAGTACTTC	CSADQDRVGQYF
TRBJ1-1	-	TRBV7-6	few	16	TGTGCCAGCAGCTTAGGGGCGAGGGCATTGAACACTGAAGCTTTCTTT	CASSLGARALNTEAFF
TRBJ2-3	-	TRBV29-1	few	13	TGCAGCGTTGAAGCCCCAGGGAAAGATACGCAGTATTTT	CSVEAPGKDTQYF
TRBJ1-2	-	TRBV2	-	14	TGTGCCAGCAGTGAAGTTGGCAGGTCGGGGGGCTACACCTTC	CASSEVGRSGGYTF
TRBJ2-7	-	TRBV6-1	-	14	TGTGCCAGCAGTCCGCAGGGACGGAGCTACGAGCAGTACTTC	CASSPQGRSYEQYF
TRBJ2-7	-	TRBV30	-	11	TGTGCCTGGAGTACTAGCCGCGAGCAGTACTTC	CAWSTSREQYF
TRBJ1-2	-	TRBV5-1	few	14	TGCGCCAGCAGTCTTGACCCACAGGGACGAGGCTACACCTTC	CASSLDPQGRGYTF
TRBJ2-1	TRBD2	TRBV4-2	-	16	TGTGCCAGCAGCCACCTCGGACTAGCGGGGGGGGATGAGCAGTTCTTC	CASSHLGLAGGDEQFF
TRBJ2-5	-	TRBV20-1	-	14	TGCAGTGCTAGGGCCCTAGGGCACCAAGAGACCCAGTACTTC	CSARALGHQETQYF
TRBJ1-5	-	TRBV18	-	17	TGTGCCAGCTCACCCCCAGGGGAGCCAAGAGGCAATCAGCCCCAGCATTTT	CASSPPGEPRGNQPQHF
TRBJ2-2	-	TRBV6-2/TRBV6-3	-	16	TGTGCCAGCACCCCCGTGGGGCTTAGAAACACCGGGGAGCTGTTTTTT	CASTPVGLRNTGELFF
TRBJ1-1	-	TRBV7-3	once	15	TGTGCCAGCAGCCCGGGGACAATCGGGAACACTGAAGCTTTCTTT	CASSPGTIGNTEAFF
TRBJ2-4	-	TRBV20-1	few	14	TGCAGTGCTTACAGGGAGGTGGCCAAAAACATTCAGTACTTC	CSAYREVAKNIQYF
TRBJ2-3	-	TRBV29-1	few	15	TGCAGCTCCCGGACTTATCTTACACCGACAGATACGCAGTATTTT	CSSRTYLTPTDTQYF
TRBJ2-7	-	TRBV20-1	-	13	TGCAGTGCTAAGAGTAGGTGGGTCTACGAGCAGTACTTC	CSAKSRWVYEQYF
TRBJ2-7	TRBD1	TRBV7-2	once	15	TGTGCCAGCAGCTTAGAGGGACAGGGAGGACGGGAGCAGTACTTC	CASSLEGQGGREQYF
TRBJ2-1	-	TRBV19	-	16	TGTGCCAGTAGTCCCGGGGGTGTAGGGTCTAACAATGAGCAGTTCTTC	CASSPGGVGSNNEQFF
TRBJ1-2	-	TRBV2	-	13	TGTGCCAGCAGGAAACAGGGATTCTATGGCTACACCTTC	CASRKQGFYGYTF
TRBJ2-7	-	TRBV28	few	12	TGTGCCAGCAGTTTATACGCGAGGGAGCAGTACTTC	CASSLYAREQYF
TRBJ2-5	-	TRBV10-3	-	12	TGTGCCATCAGCCTCCCGGGCGAGACCCAGTACTTC	CAISLPGETQYF
TRBJ2-1	TRBD1	TRBV11-3	once	15	TGTGCCAGCAGCTTAGAGGGACAGTTCTACAATGAGCAGTTCTTC	CASSLEGQFYNEQFF
TRBJ2-3	TRBD1	TRBV7-2	few	14	TGTGCCAGCAGCTCGGAGACAGGGTCCTACGAGCAGTATTTT	CASSSETGSYEQYF
TRBJ1-1	-	TRBV2	few	13	TGTGCCAGCAGTCGACGGCCGAACACTGAAGCTTTCTTT	CASSRRPNTEAFF
TRBJ2-2	-	TRBV5-1	few	13	TGCGCCAGCAGCTTGGCGGAGACCGGGGAGCTGTTTTTT	CASSLAETGELFF
TRBJ2-1	TRBD2	TRBV5-5	-	18	TGTGCCAGCAGCTCACTAGCGGGGGGGACGAGCTCCTACAATGAGCAGTTCTTC	CASSSLAGGTSSYNEQFF
TRBJ2-7	-	TRBV12-3/TRBV12-4	-	16	TGTGCCAGCACCCGCATGGGGGGGGCCCCAACCTACGAGCAGTACTTC	CASTRMGGAPTYEQYF
TRBJ1-1	-	TRBV29-1	-	13	TGCAGCGTTGAACGGACAGCCAACACTGAAGCTTTCTTT	CSVERTANTEAFF
TRBJ1-6	-	TRBV5-1	few	15	TGCGCCAGCAGCGCCCTGGACAGAAATAATTCACCCCTCCACTTT	CASSALDRNNSPLHF
TRBJ2-1	TRBD2	TRBV4-2	-	16	TGTGCCAGCAGCCAAGTGTCAGCGGGGGCCGGCAATGAGCAGTTCTTC	CASSQVSAGAGNEQFF
TRBJ1-6	-	TRBV4-3	few	14	TGCGCCAGCAGCCAAGTTCAACGGAATTTACCCCTCCACTTT	CASSQVQRNLPLHF
TRBJ1-5	-	TRBV7-6	-	16	TGTGCCAGCAGCCTTTACCCCAGGGATAGCAATCAGCCCCAGCATTTT	CASSLYPRDSNQPQHF
TRBJ2-6	-	TRBV6-2/TRBV6-3	once	17	TGTGCCAGCAGTCACAACCTCGGCGTCGCTGGGGCCAACGTCCTGACTTTC	CASSHNLGVAGANVLTF
TRBJ1-1	-	TRBV4-3	few	14	TGCGCCAGCAGCCAACTACCCCCGGGGACTGAAGCTTTCTTT	CASSQLPPGTEAFF
TRBJ2-7	TRBD1	TRBV5-1	-	14	TGCGCCAGCAGGATCGGGACAGATCGCTACGAGCAGTACTTC	CASRIGTDRYEQYF
TRBJ1-2	-	TRBV7-8	-	12	TGTGCCAGCAGACAAATCAACTATGGCTACACCTTC	CASRQINYGYTF